These T cell receptor beta chains were read from a single sample in a study of T cells in narcolepsy. The data were produced by immunoSEQ multiplex PCR, yet TCRdb's version contains in-frame clones alone and is incomplete. The sample has 30,000 to 35,000 clones, 60% to 80% seen once. Material: memory (CD45RA-) CD4+ T cells from blood. All receptors derive from a human donor in good health. Each CDR3 is given without its conserved first and last residue. Fields, in order: V gene, J gene, CDR3 protein.

v_call: TRBV4-2
j_call: TRBJ1-2
cdr3_aa: ASSQDQEEGYT

v_call: TRBV5-5
j_call: TRBJ1-1
cdr3_aa: ASSLIWQTNTEAF

v_call: TRBV5-1
j_call: TRBJ2-1
cdr3_aa: ASSSTSGRVNEQF

v_call: TRBV7-2
j_call: TRBJ2-5
cdr3_aa: ASSGSGGFQETQY

v_call: TRBV19
j_call: TRBJ2-7
cdr3_aa: ASSIAGYEQY

v_call: TRBV19
j_call: TRBJ1-2
cdr3_aa: ASTDLSRTGYT

v_call: TRBV10-3
j_call: TRBJ2-3
cdr3_aa: AISFPSTSGRDKLSTDTQY

v_call: TRBV27
j_call: TRBJ1-2
cdr3_aa: ASSQQGYGYT

v_call: TRBV18
j_call: TRBJ1-4
cdr3_aa: ASSPGAANEKLF

v_call: TRBV7-2
j_call: TRBJ1-4
cdr3_aa: ASSFRDPATNEKLF

v_call: TRBV9
j_call: TRBJ2-7
cdr3_aa: ASSSERGGEQY

v_call: TRBV19
j_call: TRBJ1-1
cdr3_aa: ASSIWGQGTEAF

v_call: TRBV9
j_call: TRBJ2-7
cdr3_aa: ASSVAAGLETYEQY

v_call: TRBV6-4
j_call: TRBJ2-1
cdr3_aa: ASRPSRYNEQF

v_call: TRBV5-4
j_call: TRBJ1-4
cdr3_aa: ASSLGAGTGAEKLF

v_call: TRBV19
j_call: TRBJ2-3
cdr3_aa: ASSIDGFTDTQY

v_call: TRBV5-4
j_call: TRBJ1-6
cdr3_aa: ASSLGGTAYNSPLH

v_call: TRBV2
j_call: TRBJ2-5
cdr3_aa: ASMVGGPQETQY

v_call: TRBV5-1
j_call: TRBJ2-5
cdr3_aa: ASSQGLAEETQY

v_call: TRBV30
j_call: TRBJ2-7
cdr3_aa: AWSRGTGPYEQY

v_call: TRBV11-3
j_call: TRBJ1-1
cdr3_aa: ASSFTSGGQNTEAF

v_call: TRBV5-1
j_call: TRBJ2-1
cdr3_aa: ASSLVGSGSAEQF

v_call: TRBV6-5
j_call: TRBJ2-7
cdr3_aa: ASSPQGIGEQY

v_call: TRBV14
j_call: TRBJ1-1
cdr3_aa: ASSQYGLAF

v_call: TRBV11-3
j_call: TRBJ2-1
cdr3_aa: ASSSYFSTPNEQF

v_call: TRBV6-6
j_call: TRBJ1-3
cdr3_aa: ASKGGSGNTIY

v_call: TRBV6-1
j_call: TRBJ1-3
cdr3_aa: ASSEVWTPSSGNTIY

v_call: TRBV6-6
j_call: TRBJ1-1
cdr3_aa: ASRPAGTGNTEAF

v_call: TRBV7-7
j_call: TRBJ2-5
cdr3_aa: ASSQTWGLAEETQY

v_call: TRBV15
j_call: TRBJ2-3
cdr3_aa: ATSRDTSGTTDTQY

v_call: TRBV27
j_call: TRBJ2-7
cdr3_aa: ASSWREGYEQY

v_call: TRBV25-1
j_call: TRBJ1-1
cdr3_aa: ASSADRDSLGLAF

v_call: TRBV7-6
j_call: TRBJ2-5
cdr3_aa: ASSLGSSVETQY

v_call: TRBV6-5
j_call: TRBJ1-1
cdr3_aa: ASSLGPLLGAF

v_call: TRBV2
j_call: TRBJ1-2
cdr3_aa: ASSKDTVGGYT

v_call: TRBV6-6
j_call: TRBJ1-2
cdr3_aa: ASSTVGGAGYT

v_call: TRBV9
j_call: TRBJ2-3
cdr3_aa: ASSRGTSGTSTDTQY

v_call: TRBV11-3
j_call: TRBJ1-5
cdr3_aa: ASSFSRTSINQPQH

v_call: TRBV11-3
j_call: TRBJ2-3
cdr3_aa: ASSFRDTQY

v_call: TRBV15
j_call: TRBJ2-1
cdr3_aa: ATSSLYSYNEQF